Each of the 7 T cell receptor beta chains below was sequenced from the same sample in a study of memory CD4+ T cells and cytomegalovirus serostatus. Single viable CD3+CD4+CD8-CD45RO+ cells were sorted as the memory CD4+ T cells. Produced via immunoSEQ multiplex PCR; TCRdb's table is partial and in-frame only. The data show 58,000 or so clones, roughly 77% seen once. Material for sequencing was memory CD4+ T cells from blood. The receptors originated from an adult in good health and CMV-seropositive.

This chain uses TRBV18 with TRBJ2-3; 12 positions agree with TRBD2. With V trimmed by 6 bases and J by 5 bases, 3 bases remained unmatched. CDR3 length: 14 amino acids. The V gene's germline CDR1 is KGHSH and CDR2 LQKENI. Written as DNA, the CDR3 is TGTGCCAGCTCTCTAGCGGGAGGGGAAGATACGCAGTATTTT. Translating it yields CASSLAGGEDTQYF.

This clone is a singleton in its sample. The chain couples TRBV7-7 to TRBJ2-5; 8 nucleotides align to TRBD1. The CDR3 is 14 amino acids. Germline CDR1 and CDR2: SSHAT and FNYEAQ (reference sequence). The ends lost 5 bases at V and 1 base at J; junction bases unmatched: 3. CDR3 coding DNA: TGTGCCAGCAGCACAGGACAGGGCCAAGAGACCCAGTACTTC. Translating it yields CASSTGQGQETQYF.

CDR3 residues: CASSRQGLAGEASDTQYF. The CDR3 DNA follows: TGCGCCAGCAGCCGGCAAGGACTAGCGGGAGAGGCGTCTGATACGCAGTATTTT. The chain recombines TRBV5-1 with TRBJ2-3; 13 bases match TRBD2. The V gene end was trimmed by 4 bases and the J gene end by 6 bases; junction bases not matched to a gene: 14. Germline V CDR1 and CDR2: SGHRS, YFSETQ. The CDR3 runs 18 residues.

CDR3: CASSRPSGGDNEQFF. In nucleotides, the CDR3 is TGTGCCAGCAGCAGGCCTAGCGGTGGGGACAATGAGCAGTTCTTC. The chain couples TRBV28 to TRBJ2-1; 7 nucleotides align to TRBD2. V gave up 6 bases and J gave up 5 bases; unmatched junction bases: 10. CDR3 length: 15 amino acids. The V gene's germline CDR1 is MDHEN and CDR2 SYDVKM.

This chain uses TRBV27 with TRBJ2-6; the match to TRBD1 covers 8 bases. After removal of 7 bases from V and 2 bases from J, the junction contained 4 bases not matched to a gene. Germline loops: CDR1 MNHEY, CDR2 SMNVEV (reference sequence). The CDR3 extends over 15 amino acids. The CDR3 sequence: CASTLQGAGANVLTF. DNA of the CDR3: TGTGCCAGCACCCTACAGGGGGCTGGGGCCAACGTCCTGACTTTC.

The gene calls are TRBV2 and TRBJ1-1; no firm D call. Germline assignment: CDR1 SNHLY and CDR2 FYNNEI. The CDR3 consists of 13 residues. Between the trimmed V and J ends, which lost 1 base and 10 bases, there was a span of 13 bases. The CDR3 DNA reads as TGTGCCAGCAGTGAAGTGGGAGGGTCGGGAGCTTTCTTT. Its protein product is CASSEVGGSGAFF.

In DNA, the CDR3 is TGTGCCAGCAGTTCTCCACCCGTGGGATCTTTTTACGAGCAGTACTTC. Translation gives CASSSPPVGSFYEQYF. This chain connects TRBV28 to TRBJ2-7; D not resolved. Deletions cut 4 bases from V and 4 bases from J, with 20 bases between. CDR3 size: 16 residues. Germline CDR1 MDHEN, CDR2 SYDVKM.